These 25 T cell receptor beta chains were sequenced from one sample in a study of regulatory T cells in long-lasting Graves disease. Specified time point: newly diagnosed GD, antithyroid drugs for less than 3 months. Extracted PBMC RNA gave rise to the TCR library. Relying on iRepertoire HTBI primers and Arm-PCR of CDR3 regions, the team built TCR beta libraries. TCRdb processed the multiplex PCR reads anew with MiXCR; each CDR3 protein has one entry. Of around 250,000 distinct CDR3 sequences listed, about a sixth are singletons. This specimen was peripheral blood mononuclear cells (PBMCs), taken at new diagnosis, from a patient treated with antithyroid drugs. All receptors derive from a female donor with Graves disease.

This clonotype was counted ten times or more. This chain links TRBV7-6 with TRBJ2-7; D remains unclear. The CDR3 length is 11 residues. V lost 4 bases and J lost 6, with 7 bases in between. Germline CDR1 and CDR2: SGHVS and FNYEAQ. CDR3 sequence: CASSSDTEQYF. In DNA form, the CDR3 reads TGTGCCAGCAGCTCCGACACCGAGCAGTACTTC.

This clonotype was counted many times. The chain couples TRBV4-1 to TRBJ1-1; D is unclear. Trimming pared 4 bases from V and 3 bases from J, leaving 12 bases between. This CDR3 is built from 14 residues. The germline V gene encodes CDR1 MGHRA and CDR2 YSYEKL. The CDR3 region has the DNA TGCGCCAGCAGCCCACAAGAATCGGACACTGAAGCTTTCTTT. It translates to CASSPQESDTEAFF.

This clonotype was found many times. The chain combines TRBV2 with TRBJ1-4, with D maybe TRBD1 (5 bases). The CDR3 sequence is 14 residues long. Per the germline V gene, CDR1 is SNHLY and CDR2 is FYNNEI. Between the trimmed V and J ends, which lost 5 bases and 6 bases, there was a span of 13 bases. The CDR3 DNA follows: TGTGCCAGCAGTCCAGGGAGGGATGATGAAAAACTGTTTTTT. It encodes CASSPGRDDEKLFF.

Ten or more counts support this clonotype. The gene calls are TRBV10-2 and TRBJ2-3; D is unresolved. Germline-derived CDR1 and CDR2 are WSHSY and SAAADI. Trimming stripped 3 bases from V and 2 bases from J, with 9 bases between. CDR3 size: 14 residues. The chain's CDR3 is CASSDVGPTDTQYF. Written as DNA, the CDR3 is TGCGCCAGCAGTGATGTCGGCCCCACAGATACGCAGTATTTT.

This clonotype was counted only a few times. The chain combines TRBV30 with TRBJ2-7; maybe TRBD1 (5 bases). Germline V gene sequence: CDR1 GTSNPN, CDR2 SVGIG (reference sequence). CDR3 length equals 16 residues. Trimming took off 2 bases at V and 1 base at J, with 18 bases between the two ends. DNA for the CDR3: TGTGCCTGGAGTAGACCGCGGACAAAGGGGTCCTACGAGCAGTACTTC. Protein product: CAWSRPRTKGSYEQYF. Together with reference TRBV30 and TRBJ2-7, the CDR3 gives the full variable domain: SQTIHQWPATLVQPVGSPLSLECTVEGTSNPNLYWYRQAAGRGLQLLFYSVGIGQISSEVPQNLSASRPQDRQFILSSKKLLLSDSGFYLCAWSRPRTKGSYEQYFGPGTRLTVT.

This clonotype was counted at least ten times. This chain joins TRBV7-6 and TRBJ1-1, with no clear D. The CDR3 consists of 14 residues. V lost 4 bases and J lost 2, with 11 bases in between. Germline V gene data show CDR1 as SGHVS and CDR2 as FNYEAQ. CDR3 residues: CASSSGRFNTEAFF. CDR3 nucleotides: TGTGCCAGCAGCTCAGGACGGTTCAACACTGAAGCTTTCTTT. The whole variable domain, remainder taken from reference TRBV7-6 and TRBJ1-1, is GAGVSQSPRYKVTKRGQDVALRCDPISGHVSLYWYRQALGQGPEFLTYFNYEAQQDKSGLPNDRFSAERPEGSISTLTIQRTEQRDSAMYRCASSSGRFNTEAFFGQGTRLTVV.

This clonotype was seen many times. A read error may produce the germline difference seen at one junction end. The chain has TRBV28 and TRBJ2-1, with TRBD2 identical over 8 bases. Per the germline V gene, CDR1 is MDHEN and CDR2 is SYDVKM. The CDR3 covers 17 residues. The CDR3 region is CAGSSTRGLADYNEQFF. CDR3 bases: TGTGCCGGCAGTTCCACCCGCGGACTAGCTGACTACAATGAGCAGTTCTTC.

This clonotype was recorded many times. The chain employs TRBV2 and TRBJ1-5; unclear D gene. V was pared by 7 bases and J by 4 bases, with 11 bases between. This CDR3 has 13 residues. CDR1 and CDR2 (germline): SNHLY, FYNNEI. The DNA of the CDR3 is TGTGCCAGCATTGGCAGGCGGAATCAGCCCCAGCATTTT. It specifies CASIGRRNQPQHF.

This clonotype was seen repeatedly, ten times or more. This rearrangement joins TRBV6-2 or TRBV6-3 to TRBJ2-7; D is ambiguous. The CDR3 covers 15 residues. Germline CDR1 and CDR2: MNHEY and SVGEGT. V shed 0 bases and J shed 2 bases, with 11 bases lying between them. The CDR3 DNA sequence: TGTGCCAGCAGTTACTCGAACGACGGAGCCTACGAGCAGTACTTC. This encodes CASSYSNDGAYEQYF.

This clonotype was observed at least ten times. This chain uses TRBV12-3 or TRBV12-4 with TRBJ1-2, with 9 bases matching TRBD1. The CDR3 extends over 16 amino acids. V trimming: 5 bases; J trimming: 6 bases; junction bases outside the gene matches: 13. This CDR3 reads CASSPLPPGQGDGYTF. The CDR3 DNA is TGTGCCAGCAGTCCCCTCCCCCCGGGACAGGGAGATGGCTACACCTTC.

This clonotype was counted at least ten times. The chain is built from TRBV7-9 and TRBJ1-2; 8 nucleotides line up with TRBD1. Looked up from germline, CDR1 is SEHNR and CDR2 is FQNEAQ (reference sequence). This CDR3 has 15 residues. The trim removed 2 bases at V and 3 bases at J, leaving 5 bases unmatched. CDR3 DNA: TGTGCCAGCAGCTTACTTGACAGGGGCGACTATGGCTACACCTTC. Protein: CASSLLDRGDYGYTF.

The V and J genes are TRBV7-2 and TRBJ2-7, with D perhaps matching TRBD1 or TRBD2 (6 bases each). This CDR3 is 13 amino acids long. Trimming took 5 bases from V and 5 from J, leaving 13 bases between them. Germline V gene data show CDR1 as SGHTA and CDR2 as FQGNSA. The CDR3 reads CASSLLGGNEQYF. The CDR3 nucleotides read TGTGCCAGCAGCCTATTGGGGGGCAACGAGCAGTACTTC.

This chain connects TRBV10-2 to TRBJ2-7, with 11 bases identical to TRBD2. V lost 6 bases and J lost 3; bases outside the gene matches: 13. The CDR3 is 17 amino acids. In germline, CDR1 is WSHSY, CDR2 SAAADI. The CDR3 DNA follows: TGCGCCAGCAGGGGTGGGACTAGCGGCCTTAAGGGCTACGAGCAGTACTTC. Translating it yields CASRGGTSGLKGYEQYF.

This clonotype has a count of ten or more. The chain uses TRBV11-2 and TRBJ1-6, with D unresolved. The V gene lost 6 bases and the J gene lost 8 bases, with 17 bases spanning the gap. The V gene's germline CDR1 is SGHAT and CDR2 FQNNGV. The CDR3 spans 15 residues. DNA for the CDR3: TGTGCCAGCAGTTCGGTATGGAAGATGGATTCACCCCTCCACTTT. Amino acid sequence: CASSSVWKMDSPLHF.

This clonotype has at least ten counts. DNA of the CDR3: TGCAGCGCACGCAGGGGTCCTGAGACCCAGTACTTC. Translating gives CSARRGPETQYF. J is TRBJ2-5 and V is TRBV29-1; maybe TRBD1 (6 bases). The CDR3 totals 12 residues. Germline loops: CDR1 SQVTM, CDR2 ANQGSEA. The V end was cut by 7 bases, the J end by 5 bases, with 14 bases between.

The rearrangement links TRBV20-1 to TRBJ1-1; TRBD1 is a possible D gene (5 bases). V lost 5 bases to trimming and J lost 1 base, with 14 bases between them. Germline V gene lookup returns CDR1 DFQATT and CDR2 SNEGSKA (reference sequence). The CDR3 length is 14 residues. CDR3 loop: CSAGGTGTNTEAFF. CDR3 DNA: TGCAGTGCTGGAGGAACCGGGACGAACACTGAAGCTTTCTTT.

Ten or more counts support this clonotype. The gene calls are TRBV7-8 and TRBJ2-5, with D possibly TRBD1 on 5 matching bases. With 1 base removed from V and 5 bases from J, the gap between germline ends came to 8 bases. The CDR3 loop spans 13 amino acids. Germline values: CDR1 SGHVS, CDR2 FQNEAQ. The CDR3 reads CASSLEGLETQYF. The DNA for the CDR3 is TGTGCCAGCAGCTTAGAGGGGTTGGAGACCCAGTACTTC.

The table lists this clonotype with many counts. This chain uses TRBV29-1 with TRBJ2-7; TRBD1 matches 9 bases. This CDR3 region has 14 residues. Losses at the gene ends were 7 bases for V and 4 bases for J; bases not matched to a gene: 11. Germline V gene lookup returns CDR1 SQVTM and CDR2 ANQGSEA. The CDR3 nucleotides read TGCAGCGGTACAGGGGGCCCGTGGGGATACGAGCAGTACTTC. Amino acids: CSGTGGPWGYEQYF.

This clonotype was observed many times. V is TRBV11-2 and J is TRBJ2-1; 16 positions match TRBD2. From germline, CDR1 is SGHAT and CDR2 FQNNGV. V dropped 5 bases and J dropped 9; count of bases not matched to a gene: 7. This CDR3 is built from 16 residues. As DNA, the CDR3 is TGTGCCAGCAGCCTGGGGACTAGCGGGAGGGTGGGTGAGCAGTTCTTC. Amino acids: CASSLGTSGRVGEQFF.

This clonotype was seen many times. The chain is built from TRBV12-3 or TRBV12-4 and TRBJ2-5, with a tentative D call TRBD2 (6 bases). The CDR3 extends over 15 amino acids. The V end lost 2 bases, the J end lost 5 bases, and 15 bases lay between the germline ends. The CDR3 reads CASSLSAGRKETQYF. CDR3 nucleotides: TGTGCCAGCAGTTTATCTGCCGGGAGAAAGGAGACCCAGTACTTC.

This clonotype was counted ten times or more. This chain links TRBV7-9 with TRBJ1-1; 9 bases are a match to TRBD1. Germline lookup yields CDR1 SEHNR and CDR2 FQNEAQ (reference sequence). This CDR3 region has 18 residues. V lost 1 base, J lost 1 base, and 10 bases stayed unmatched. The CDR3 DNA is TGTGCCAGCAGCTTAGACAGGGGGCTCTGGGTCTCGAACACTGAAGCTTTCTTT. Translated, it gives CASSLDRGLWVSNTEAFF.

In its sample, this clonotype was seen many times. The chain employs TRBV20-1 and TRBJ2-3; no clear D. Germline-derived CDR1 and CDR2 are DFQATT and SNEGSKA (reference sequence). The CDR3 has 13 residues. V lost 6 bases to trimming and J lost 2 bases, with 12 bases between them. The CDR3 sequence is CSADTENTDTQYF. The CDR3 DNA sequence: TGCAGTGCCGACACCGAAAACACAGATACGCAGTATTTT.

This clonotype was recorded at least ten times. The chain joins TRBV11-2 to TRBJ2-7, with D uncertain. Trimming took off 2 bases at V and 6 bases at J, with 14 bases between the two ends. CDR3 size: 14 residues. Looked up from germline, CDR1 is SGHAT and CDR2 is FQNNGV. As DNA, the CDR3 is TGTGCCAGCAGCTTAACCAGTGAGGAGCGCGAGCAGTACTTC. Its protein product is CASSLTSEEREQYF. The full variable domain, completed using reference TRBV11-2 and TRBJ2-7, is EAGVAQSPRYKIIEKRQSVAFWCNPISGHATLYWYQQILGQGPKLLIQFQNNGVVDDSQLPKDRFSAERLKGVDSTLKIQPAKLEDSAVYLCASSLTSEEREQYFGPGTRLTVT.

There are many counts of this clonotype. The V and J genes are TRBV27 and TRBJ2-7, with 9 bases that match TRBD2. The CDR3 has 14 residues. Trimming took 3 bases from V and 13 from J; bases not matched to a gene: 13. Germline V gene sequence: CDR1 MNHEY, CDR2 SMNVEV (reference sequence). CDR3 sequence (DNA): TGTGCCAGCAGTTTTGGGATTGATAGCGGGAGTTTTTACTTC. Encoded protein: CASSFGIDSGSFYF.

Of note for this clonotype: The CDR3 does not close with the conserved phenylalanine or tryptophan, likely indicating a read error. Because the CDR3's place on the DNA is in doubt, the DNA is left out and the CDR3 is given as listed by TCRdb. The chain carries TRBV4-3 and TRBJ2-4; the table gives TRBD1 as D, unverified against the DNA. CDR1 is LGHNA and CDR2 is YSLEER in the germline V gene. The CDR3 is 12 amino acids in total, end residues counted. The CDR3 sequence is CASSHTEGIYYI.